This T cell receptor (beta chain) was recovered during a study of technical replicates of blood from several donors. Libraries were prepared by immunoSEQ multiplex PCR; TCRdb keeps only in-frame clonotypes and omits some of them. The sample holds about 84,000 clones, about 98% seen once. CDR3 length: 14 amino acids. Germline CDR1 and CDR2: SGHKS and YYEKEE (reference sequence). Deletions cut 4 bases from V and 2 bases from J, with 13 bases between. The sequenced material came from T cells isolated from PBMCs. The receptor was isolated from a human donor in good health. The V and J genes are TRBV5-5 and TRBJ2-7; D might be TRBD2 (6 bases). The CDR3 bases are TGTGCCAGCAGCCTATTAGCGGTGGCCTACGAGCAGTACTTC. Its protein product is CASSLLAVAYEQYF.